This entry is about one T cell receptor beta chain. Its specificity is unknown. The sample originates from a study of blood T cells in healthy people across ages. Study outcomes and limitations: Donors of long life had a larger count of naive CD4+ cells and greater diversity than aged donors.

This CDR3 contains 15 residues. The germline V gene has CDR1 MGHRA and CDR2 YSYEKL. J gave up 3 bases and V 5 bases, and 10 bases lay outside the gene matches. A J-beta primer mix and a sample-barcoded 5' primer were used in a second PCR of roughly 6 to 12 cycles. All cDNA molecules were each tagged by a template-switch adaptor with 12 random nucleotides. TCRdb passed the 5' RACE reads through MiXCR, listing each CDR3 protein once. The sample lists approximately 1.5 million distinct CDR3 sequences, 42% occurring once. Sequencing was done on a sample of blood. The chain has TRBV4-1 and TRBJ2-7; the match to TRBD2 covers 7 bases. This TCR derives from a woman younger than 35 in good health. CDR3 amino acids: CASSALGGGRYEQYF. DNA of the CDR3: TGCGCCAGCAGCGCGCTTGGGGGGGGACGCTACGAGCAGTACTTC.